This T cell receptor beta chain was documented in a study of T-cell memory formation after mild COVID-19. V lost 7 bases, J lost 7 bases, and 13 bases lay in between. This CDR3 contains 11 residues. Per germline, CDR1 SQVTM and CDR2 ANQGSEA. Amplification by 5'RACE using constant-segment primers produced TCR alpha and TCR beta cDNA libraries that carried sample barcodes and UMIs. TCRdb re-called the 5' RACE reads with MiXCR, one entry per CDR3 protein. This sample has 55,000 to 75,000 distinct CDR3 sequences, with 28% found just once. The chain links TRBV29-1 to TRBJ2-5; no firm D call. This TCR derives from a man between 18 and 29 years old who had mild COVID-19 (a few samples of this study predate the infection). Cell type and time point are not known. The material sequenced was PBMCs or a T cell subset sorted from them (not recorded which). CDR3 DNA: TGCAGCGCCATTATCCTTGGGACCCAGTACTTC. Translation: CSAIILGTQYF.